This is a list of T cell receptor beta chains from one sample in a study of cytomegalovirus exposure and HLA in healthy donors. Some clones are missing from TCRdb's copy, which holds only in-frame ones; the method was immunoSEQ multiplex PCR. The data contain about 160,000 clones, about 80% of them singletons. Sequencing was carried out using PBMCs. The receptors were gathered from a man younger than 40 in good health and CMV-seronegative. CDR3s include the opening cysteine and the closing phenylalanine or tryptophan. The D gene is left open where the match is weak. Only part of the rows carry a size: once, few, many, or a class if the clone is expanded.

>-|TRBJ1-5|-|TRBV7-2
CASSPIGGNQPQHF
TGTGCCAGCAGCCCGATAGGGGGCAATCAGCCCCAGCATTTT
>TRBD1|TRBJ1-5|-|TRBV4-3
CASSPDGQGHQPQHF
TGCGCCAGCAGCCCCGACGGACAGGGGCATCAGCCCCAGCATTTT
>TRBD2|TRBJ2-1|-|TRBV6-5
CASRLAGGSYNEQFF
TGTGCCAGCAGATTAGCGGGAGGGTCCTACAATGAGCAGTTCTTC
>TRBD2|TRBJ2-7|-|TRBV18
CASSPGLDYEQYF
TGTGCCAGCTCACCGGGACTAGATTACGAGCAGTACTTC
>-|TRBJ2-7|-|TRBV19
CASIFKTNLSYEQYF
TGTGCCAGTATTTTCAAAACCAACTTATCCTACGAGCAGTACTTC
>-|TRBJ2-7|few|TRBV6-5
CASRVAGSYEQYF
TGTGCCAGCAGGGTGGCAGGGTCCTACGAGCAGTACTTC
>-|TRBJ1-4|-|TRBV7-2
CASSLVQGDEKLFF
TGTGCCAGCAGCTTAGTTCAGGGTGATGAAAAACTGTTTTTT
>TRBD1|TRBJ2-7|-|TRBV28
CASSSGQGAYEQYF
TGTGCCAGCAGTTCGGGACAGGGCGCCTACGAGCAGTACTTC
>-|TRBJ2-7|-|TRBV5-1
CASRTESSYEQYF
TGCGCCAGCAGGACAGAGAGCTCCTACGAGCAGTACTTC
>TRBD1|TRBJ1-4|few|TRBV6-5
CASSYSQGGNEKLFF
TGTGCCAGCAGTTACTCGCAGGGGGGAAATGAAAAACTGTTTTTT
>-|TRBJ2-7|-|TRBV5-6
CASSLGGRGDEQYF
TGTGCCAGCAGCTTAGGCGGCAGGGGCGACGAGCAGTACTTC
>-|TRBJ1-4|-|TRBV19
CASSINLQGGLFF
TGTGCCAGTAGTATAAACCTTCAGGGAGGCCTGTTTTTT
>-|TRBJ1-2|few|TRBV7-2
CASSLAGRDYGYTF
TGTGCCAGCAGCTTAGCGGGGAGGGACTATGGCTACACCTTC
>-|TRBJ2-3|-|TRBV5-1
CASSLDFLGTDTQYF
TGCGCCAGCAGCTTGGATTTCCTAGGCACAGATACGCAGTATTTT
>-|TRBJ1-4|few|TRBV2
CASSALWARPNEKLFF
TGTGCCAGCAGTGCCCTTTGGGCGCGCCCTAATGAAAAACTGTTTTTT
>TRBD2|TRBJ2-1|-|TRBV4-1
CASSQGLAGGRNEQFF
TGCGCCAGCAGCCAAGGACTAGCGGGGGGGCGTAATGAGCAGTTCTTC
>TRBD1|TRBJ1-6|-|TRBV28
CASSPSRDRDSPLHF
TGTGCCAGCAGCCCGAGCCGGGACAGGGACTCACCCCTCCACTTT
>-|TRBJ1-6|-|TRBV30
CAWSGAGSGGSPLHF
TGTGCCTGGAGTGGTGCGGGGTCAGGTGGTTCACCCCTCCACTTT
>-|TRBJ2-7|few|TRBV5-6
CASSNRVYEQYF
TGTGCCAGCAGCAACAGGGTCTACGAGCAGTACTTC
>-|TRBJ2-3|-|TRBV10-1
CASSDGGDTQYF
TGCGCCAGCAGTGACGGTGGAGATACGCAGTATTTT
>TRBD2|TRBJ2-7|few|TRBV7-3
CASSLGTSGYDEQYF
TGTGCCAGCAGCTTAGGGACTAGTGGATACGACGAGCAGTACTTC
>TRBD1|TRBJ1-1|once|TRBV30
CAWIRGPTEAFF
TGTGCCTGGATCAGGGGGCCCACTGAAGCTTTCTTT
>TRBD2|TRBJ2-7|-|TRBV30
CAWTASGRVEQYF
TGTGCCTGGACAGCTAGTGGGAGGGTCGAGCAGTACTTC
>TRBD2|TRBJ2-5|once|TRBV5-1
CASAPGLGAETQYF
TGCGCCAGCGCCCCGGGACTAGGGGCAGAGACCCAGTACTTC